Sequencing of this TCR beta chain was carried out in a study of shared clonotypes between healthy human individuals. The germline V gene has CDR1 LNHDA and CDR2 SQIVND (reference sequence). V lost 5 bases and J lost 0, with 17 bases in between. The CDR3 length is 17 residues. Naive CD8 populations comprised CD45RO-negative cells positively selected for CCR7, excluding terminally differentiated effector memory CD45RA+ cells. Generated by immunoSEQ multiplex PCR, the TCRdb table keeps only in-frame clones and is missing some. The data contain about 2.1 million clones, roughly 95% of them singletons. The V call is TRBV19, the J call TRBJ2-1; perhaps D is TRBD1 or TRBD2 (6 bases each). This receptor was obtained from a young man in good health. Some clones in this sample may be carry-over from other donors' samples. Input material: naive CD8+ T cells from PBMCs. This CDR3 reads CASSPGWGASSYNEQFF. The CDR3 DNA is TGTGCCAGTAGTCCGGGTTGGGGGGCCTCCTCCTACAATGAGCAGTTCTTC. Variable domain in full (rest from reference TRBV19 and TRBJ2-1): DGGITQSPKYLFRKEGQNVTLSCEQNLNHDAMYWYRQDPGQGLRLIYYSQIVNDFQKGDIAEGYSVSREKKESFPLTVTSAQKNPTAFYLCASSPGWGASSYNEQFFGPGTRLTVL.